This section outlines one T cell receptor beta chain sequence together with its context. The data stem from a study of technical replicates of blood from a few donors. Looked up from germline, CDR1 is SGHAT and CDR2 is FQDESV (reference sequence). The CDR3 sequence is 16 residues long. The V gene end was trimmed by 6 bases and the J gene end by 6 bases; junction bases not matched to a gene: 12. Only in-frame clones appear in the TCRdb table, and some are missing; sequencing was by immunoSEQ multiplex PCR. The sample shows roughly 62,000 clones, nearly 90% of them seen only once. Material for sequencing was PBMCs. The TCR comes from a human donor in good health. Some clones in this sample may be carry-over from other donors' samples. The chain is built from TRBV11-1 and TRBJ2-7, with 12 bases lining up with TRBD1. The DNA for the CDR3 is TGTGCCAGCAGGGCGGGACAGGGGGCAATTGGAGGCGAGCAGTACTTC. This translates into CASRAGQGAIGGEQYF.